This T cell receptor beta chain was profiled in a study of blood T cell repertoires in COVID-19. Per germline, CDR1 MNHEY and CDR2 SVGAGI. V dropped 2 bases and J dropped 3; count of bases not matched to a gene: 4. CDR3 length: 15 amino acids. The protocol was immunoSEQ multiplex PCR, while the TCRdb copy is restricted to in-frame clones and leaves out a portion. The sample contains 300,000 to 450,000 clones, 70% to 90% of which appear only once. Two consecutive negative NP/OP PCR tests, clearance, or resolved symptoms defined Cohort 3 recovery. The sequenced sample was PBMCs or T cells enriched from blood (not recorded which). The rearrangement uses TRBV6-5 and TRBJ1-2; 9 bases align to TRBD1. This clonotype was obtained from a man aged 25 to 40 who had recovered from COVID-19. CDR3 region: CASSYGGQGDYGYTF. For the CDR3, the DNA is TGTGCCAGCAGTTACGGGGGACAGGGAGACTATGGCTACACCTTC.